These T cell receptor beta chains were read from a single sample in a study of cytomegalovirus exposure and HLA in healthy donors. Assay used: immunoSEQ multiplex PCR; TCRdb lists only in-frame clones, some missing. The repertoire table contains under 200,000 clones. Sequenced sample: PBMCs. The receptors stem from a man aged 25-40 years in good health and CMV-seronegative. The CDR3 runs from the conserved cysteine through the conserved F or W. A D gene is named only where the DNA matches it firmly.

j_call: TRBJ2-1
v_call: TRBV19
d_call: NA
cdr3_nt: TGTGCCAGTAGCCCGGGGAGGGGGAGCTCCTACAATGAGCAGTTCTTC
cdr3_aa: CASSPGRGSSYNEQFF

j_call: TRBJ2-5
v_call: TRBV5-8
d_call: TRBD2
cdr3_nt: TGTGCCAGCAGCTTTATTAGCGGGACGGGGGAGACCCAGTACTTC
cdr3_aa: CASSFISGTGETQYF

j_call: TRBJ1-2
v_call: TRBV4-1
d_call: NA
cdr3_nt: TGCGCCAGCAGCCCATCGGGACAATTTGATGGCTACACCTTC
cdr3_aa: CASSPSGQFDGYTF

j_call: TRBJ2-6
v_call: TRBV7-3
d_call: TRBD2
cdr3_nt: TGTGCCAGCAGCTTAACGGGACTAGCGGGAGGGGCCGGGGCCAACGTCCTGACTTTC
cdr3_aa: CASSLTGLAGGAGANVLTF

j_call: TRBJ1-3
v_call: TRBV4-1
d_call: NA
cdr3_nt: TGCGCCAGCAGCCAGCTGACAGTCTCTGGAAACACCATATATTTT
cdr3_aa: CASSQLTVSGNTIYF

j_call: TRBJ2-7
v_call: TRBV25-1
d_call: TRBD1
cdr3_nt: TGTGCCAGCAGTGAAGAGGGACACAGGGGACCTTACGAGCAGTACTTC
cdr3_aa: CASSEEGHRGPYEQYF

j_call: TRBJ1-2
v_call: TRBV29-1
d_call: NA
cdr3_nt: TGCAGCGTTGACAGCTATGGCTACACCTTC
cdr3_aa: CSVDSYGYTF

j_call: TRBJ1-1
v_call: TRBV7-9
d_call: NA
cdr3_nt: TGTGCCAGCAGCCGGCCCGGGGGAAACACTGAAGCTTTCTTT
cdr3_aa: CASSRPGGNTEAFF

j_call: TRBJ1-2
v_call: TRBV4-1
d_call: TRBD1
cdr3_nt: TGCGCCAGCAGCCAGGCGGGACAGGGGTTAATCGGCTACACCTTC
cdr3_aa: CASSQAGQGLIGYTF

j_call: TRBJ2-7
v_call: TRBV10-3
d_call: NA
cdr3_nt: TGTGCCATCACTGCACAGGGAGCCTACGAGCAGTACTTC
cdr3_aa: CAITAQGAYEQYF

j_call: TRBJ1-2
v_call: TRBV5-4
d_call: NA
cdr3_nt: TGTGCCAGCAGCTTGCCAGGCTCTGGCTACACCTTC
cdr3_aa: CASSLPGSGYTF

j_call: TRBJ2-5
v_call: TRBV5-1
d_call: NA
cdr3_nt: TGCGCCAGCAGCACAGGTGATCGAGAGACCCAGTACTTC
cdr3_aa: CASSTGDRETQYF

j_call: TRBJ1-2
v_call: TRBV11-3
d_call: TRBD1
cdr3_nt: TGTGCCAGCAGCTTAGGACAGGGCGGTGGCTACACCTTC
cdr3_aa: CASSLGQGGGYTF

j_call: TRBJ2-6
v_call: TRBV4-1
d_call: NA
cdr3_nt: TGCGCCAGCAGCCAAGATGGCCGGAACAGTCCTGGGGCCAACGTCCTGACTTTC
cdr3_aa: CASSQDGRNSPGANVLTF

j_call: TRBJ2-3
v_call: TRBV7-9
d_call: NA
cdr3_nt: TGTGCCAGCAGCATCAACACAGATACGCAGTATTTT
cdr3_aa: CASSINTDTQYF

j_call: TRBJ2-3
v_call: TRBV14
d_call: TRBD2
cdr3_nt: TGTGCCAGCAGCCAACCGGGACTAGCAGCAGATACGCAGTATTTT
cdr3_aa: CASSQPGLAADTQYF

j_call: TRBJ2-2
v_call: TRBV10-3
d_call: TRBD2
cdr3_nt: TGTGCCATCAGTGAAAGGGGGACTAGCTCCGGGGAGCTGTTTTTT
cdr3_aa: CAISERGTSSGELFF

j_call: TRBJ1-1
v_call: TRBV5-6
d_call: TRBD1
cdr3_nt: TGTGCCAGCAGCCCACCGGACAGGGGGGGAATGAACACTGAAGCTTTCTTT
cdr3_aa: CASSPPDRGGMNTEAFF

j_call: TRBJ1-1
v_call: TRBV2
d_call: TRBD1
cdr3_nt: TGTGCCAGCAGTGTGACAGGGACAGCTTTCTTT
cdr3_aa: CASSVTGTAFF

j_call: TRBJ2-3
v_call: TRBV7-2
d_call: TRBD2
cdr3_nt: TGTGCCAGCAGCTTAGCTTTCGGCGGGGGGGCGGATACGCAGTATTTT
cdr3_aa: CASSLAFGGGADTQYF

j_call: TRBJ1-4
v_call: TRBV5-6
d_call: TRBD1
cdr3_nt: TGTGCCAGCAGCTTGAGGACAGGGCTTCGTAATGAAAAACTGTTTTTT
cdr3_aa: CASSLRTGLRNEKLFF

j_call: TRBJ1-6
v_call: TRBV4-1
d_call: NA
cdr3_nt: TGCGCCAGCAGCCAAGGGGACAAGGATAATTCACCCCTCCACTTT
cdr3_aa: CASSQGDKDNSPLHF

j_call: TRBJ2-1
v_call: TRBV13
d_call: NA
cdr3_nt: TGTGCCAGCAGCTTGGTCCTTAGGGGCAATGAGCAGTTCTTC
cdr3_aa: CASSLVLRGNEQFF

j_call: TRBJ1-1
v_call: TRBV9
d_call: NA
cdr3_nt: TGTGCCAGCAGCGTAGGAGCGAACACTGAAGCTTTCTTT
cdr3_aa: CASSVGANTEAFF

j_call: TRBJ1-2
v_call: TRBV5-6
d_call: NA
cdr3_nt: TGTGCCAGCAGCTTGGGTACAGGAGTGAGCGGCTACACCTTC
cdr3_aa: CASSLGTGVSGYTF

j_call: TRBJ1-4
v_call: TRBV7-2
d_call: TRBD1
cdr3_nt: TGTGCCAGCAGCTTTCAGACAGGGGGCAATGAAAAACTGTTTTTT
cdr3_aa: CASSFQTGGNEKLFF

j_call: TRBJ1-5
v_call: TRBV7-9
d_call: TRBD1
cdr3_nt: TGTGCCAGCAGCTTAGGGACAGGGGGCGGGCAGCCCCAGCATTTT
cdr3_aa: CASSLGTGGGQPQHF

j_call: TRBJ2-1
v_call: TRBV9
d_call: NA
cdr3_nt: TGTGCCAGCAGCGTTGAAGGCGGCTCCTACAATGAGCAGTTCTTC
cdr3_aa: CASSVEGGSYNEQFF

j_call: TRBJ1-2
v_call: TRBV14
d_call: NA
cdr3_nt: TGTGCCAGCAGCCAGAACAGGGTTGGCTACACCTTC
cdr3_aa: CASSQNRVGYTF

j_call: TRBJ2-3
v_call: TRBV7-9
d_call: NA
cdr3_nt: TGTGCCAGCAGCGAAAGCTCTCCTAGCACAGATACGCAGTATTTT
cdr3_aa: CASSESSPSTDTQYF

j_call: TRBJ2-2
v_call: TRBV13
d_call: TRBD2
cdr3_nt: TGTGCCAGCAGCCCGGGACTAGCGGGAGGCACCGGGGAGCTGTTTTTT
cdr3_aa: CASSPGLAGGTGELFF

j_call: TRBJ2-3
v_call: TRBV1
d_call: NA
cdr3_nt: TGCACCAGCAGCCCTAAGCGGGGCCCCACAGATACGCAGTATTTT
cdr3_aa: CTSSPKRGPTDTQYF

j_call: TRBJ2-3
v_call: TRBV19
d_call: NA
cdr3_nt: TGTGCCAGTAGTCTTACGGTTTCTAGCACAGATACGCAGTATTTT
cdr3_aa: CASSLTVSSTDTQYF

j_call: TRBJ2-2
v_call: TRBV5-1
d_call: TRBD1
cdr3_nt: TGCGCCAGCAGCTCTGGGAGGGGACAGGGGGACTACTCCAGATTTAACACCGGGGAGCTGTTTTTT
cdr3_aa: CASSSGRGQGDYSRFNTGELFF

j_call: TRBJ2-3
v_call: TRBV23-1
d_call: TRBD2
cdr3_nt: TGCGCCAGTAGAAGAACGGGACTAGATTTTTCTAATTTGGATACGCAGTATTTT
cdr3_aa: CASRRTGLDFSNLDTQYF

j_call: TRBJ2-7
v_call: TRBV9
d_call: TRBD1
cdr3_nt: TGTGCCAGCAGCCTGAGGGGACAGGGTCTAGACGAGCAGTACTTC
cdr3_aa: CASSLRGQGLDEQYF

j_call: TRBJ2-2
v_call: TRBV18
d_call: TRBD1
cdr3_nt: TGTGCCAGCTCATTCCCGGGACAGCGAGGGGTTTGGAGGACCGGGGAGCTGTTTTTT
cdr3_aa: CASSFPGQRGVWRTGELFF

j_call: TRBJ1-3
v_call: TRBV5-1
d_call: TRBD1
cdr3_nt: TGCGCCAGCAGCTTGGCCGGGACAGGGGAAGGGTCTTTAGGAAACACCATATATTTT
cdr3_aa: CASSLAGTGEGSLGNTIYF

j_call: TRBJ1-1
v_call: TRBV14
d_call: NA
cdr3_nt: TGTGCCAGCAGCCAAGAATATGGGGGGGGGCTTGTGAACACTGAAGCTTTCTTT
cdr3_aa: CASSQEYGGGLVNTEAFF

j_call: TRBJ2-1
v_call: TRBV4-2
d_call: TRBD2
cdr3_nt: TGTGCCAGCAGCCTCGGGACTAGCGGGAGGCATGAGCAGTTCTTC
cdr3_aa: CASSLGTSGRHEQFF

j_call: TRBJ2-3
v_call: TRBV5-6
d_call: NA
cdr3_nt: TGTGCCAGCAGCTTTACGGTTGGAGACCCAAGACCAGATACGCAGTATTTT
cdr3_aa: CASSFTVGDPRPDTQYF

j_call: TRBJ2-3
v_call: TRBV11-1
d_call: NA
cdr3_nt: TGTGCCAGCAGCCCGGGAATTCGGGCAGATACGCAGTATTTT
cdr3_aa: CASSPGIRADTQYF

j_call: TRBJ1-1
v_call: TRBV29-1
d_call: NA
cdr3_nt: TGCAGCGTTACCGGACAGAGGAACACTGAAGCTTTCTTT
cdr3_aa: CSVTGQRNTEAFF

j_call: TRBJ2-5
v_call: TRBV19
d_call: TRBD1
cdr3_nt: TGTGCCAGTCGACGGACAGGGCCACAAGAGACCCAGTACTTC
cdr3_aa: CASRRTGPQETQYF

j_call: TRBJ1-2
v_call: TRBV29-1
d_call: NA
cdr3_nt: TGCAGCGTTGGTGGCAGGGGATTGGGGGACTATGGCTACACCTTC
cdr3_aa: CSVGGRGLGDYGYTF

j_call: TRBJ1-3
v_call: TRBV5-1
d_call: NA
cdr3_nt: TGCGCCAGCAGCTTAGACTTACTTTCAGGAGGGGCTGGAAACACCATATATTTT
cdr3_aa: CASSLDLLSGGAGNTIYF

j_call: TRBJ2-3
v_call: TRBV19
d_call: TRBD2
cdr3_nt: TGTGCCAGTAGGGGAGCGGGAGGTGCAGATACGCAGTATTTT
cdr3_aa: CASRGAGGADTQYF